Listed here are 11 T cell receptor beta chains from one sample, sequenced in a study of CD8 T cells in Susac syndrome. RNA totalling roughly 0.5 to 1 ug underwent reverse transcription with random hexamers. TCRdb used MiXCR to reprocess the immunoSEQ multiplex PCR reads, holding one entry per CDR3 protein. Counted here are 150,000 to 200,000 distinct CDR3 sequences, approximately 95% occurring once; the ten biggest clones make up about 0.088%. The specimen was CD4+ T cells from PBMCs. The receptors were sampled from a human donor with multiple sclerosis.

V and J are TRBV2 and TRBJ1-1; D gene ambiguous. The CDR3 totals 12 residues. Germline V gene sequence: CDR1 SNHLY, CDR2 FYNNEI. Trimming left V 5 bases short and J 3 bases short, with 7 bases between. CDR3 in amino acids: CASSLDYTEAFF. The CDR3 DNA reads TGTGCCAGCAGTTTAGACTACACTGAAGCTTTCTTT.

The chain carries TRBV28 and TRBJ1-5, with 7 bases matching TRBD1. V shed 3 bases and J 0 bases; nucleotides not matched to a gene: 8. The CDR3 extends over 17 amino acids. The germline V gene encodes CDR1 MDHEN and CDR2 SYDVKM. The CDR3 protein is CASSFEGGRYSNQPQHF. The CDR3 DNA reads TGTGCCAGCAGTTTTGAAGGGGGCCGCTATAGCAATCAGCCCCAGCATTTT.

The V call is TRBV20-1, the J call TRBJ1-1, with D unclear. This CDR3 spans 13 amino acids. V lost 3 bases and J 2 bases, leaving 10 bases between the germline ends. The germline CDR1 and CDR2 sequences are DFQATT and SNEGSKA (reference sequence). CDR3 sequence: CSASPWTNTEAFF. In DNA form, the CDR3 reads TGCAGTGCTAGTCCGTGGACTAACACTGAAGCTTTCTTT.

This clonotype was counted once. The V call is TRBV5-4, the J call TRBJ2-2, with D unclear. Germline values: CDR1 SGHNT, CDR2 YYREEE (reference sequence). Trimming removed 3 bases from V and 8 bases from J, with 8 bases in between. CDR3 length: 12 residues. CDR3 sequence (DNA): TGTGCCAGCAGCTCGGCACGGGGGGAGCTGTTTTTT. Translating gives CASSSARGELFF.

The rearrangement uses TRBV20-1 and TRBJ2-1, with TRBD2 identical over 11 bases. Germline CDR1 reads DFQATT; CDR2 reads SNEGSKA (reference sequence). J gave up 10 bases and V 4 bases, and 6 bases lay outside the gene matches. The CDR3 has 13 amino acids. The CDR3 spells CSAIPSGRWEQFF. The CDR3 DNA follows: TGCAGTGCTATTCCTAGCGGGAGGTGGGAGCAGTTCTTC.

The genes are TRBV5-1 and TRBJ2-7, with D perhaps matching TRBD1 (6 bases). Germline V lookup: CDR1 SGHRS, CDR2 YFSETQ. Trimming shortened V by 7 bases and J by 1 base, and 15 bases separated the two germline ends. CDR3 length: 14 amino acids. CDR3 bases: TGCGCCAGCGGAAGGACAGCTCTTTCCTACGAGCAGTACTTC. Protein: CASGRTALSYEQYF.

The rearrangement uses TRBV10-3 and TRBJ1-5, with 10 bases that match TRBD1. Germline V lookup: CDR1 ENHRY, CDR2 SYGVKD. This CDR3 is built from 13 residues. The V gene end was trimmed by 11 bases and the J gene end by 2 bases; junction bases not matched to a gene: 3. Here the CDR3 reads CAVGQGGNQPQHF. CDR3 coding DNA: TGTGCCGTTGGACAGGGGGGCAATCAGCCCCAGCATTTT.

This chain joins TRBV4-1 and TRBJ1-1; no reliable D call. This CDR3 contains 16 residues. Trimming cost V 1 base and J 0 bases, with 12 bases left between them. Per the germline V gene, CDR1 is MGHRA and CDR2 is YSYEKL. The CDR3 DNA reads as TGCGCCAGCAGCCAAGGCAGAGGGTCGATGAACACTGAAGCTTTCTTT. Its translation is CASSQGRGSMNTEAFF.

The count of this clonotype is one. The rearrangement joins TRBV11-2 to TRBJ2-7; no reliable D call. V lost 2 bases and J lost 0, with 8 bases in between. Germline lookup yields CDR1 SGHAT and CDR2 FQNNGV. The CDR3 is made up of 14 amino acids. The CDR3 DNA is TGTGCCAGCAGCTTATCCAAGAGCTCCTACGAGCAGTACTTC. Encoded protein: CASSLSKSSYEQYF.

The chain is built from TRBV4-1 and TRBJ1-3; 10 bases are shared with TRBD1. There are 16 residues in the CDR3. V lost 5 bases, J lost 4 bases, and 8 bases stayed unmatched. Germline loops: CDR1 MGHRA, CDR2 YSYEKL. The CDR3 sequence is CASSVRDRGEGNTIYF. The CDR3 coding sequence is TGCGCCAGCAGCGTCCGGGACAGGGGCGAAGGAAACACCATATATTTT.

The chain carries TRBV7-2 and TRBJ2-3; possibly TRBD2 for D (5 bases). The germline V and J ends were trimmed by 1 base and 1 base, with 9 bases remaining between them. From germline, CDR1 is SGHTA and CDR2 FQGNSA. The length of the CDR3 is 15 residues. CDR3 residues: CASSLGTPRTDTQYF. The CDR3 DNA is TGTGCCAGCAGCTTAGGGACTCCGCGCACAGATACGCAGTATTTT.